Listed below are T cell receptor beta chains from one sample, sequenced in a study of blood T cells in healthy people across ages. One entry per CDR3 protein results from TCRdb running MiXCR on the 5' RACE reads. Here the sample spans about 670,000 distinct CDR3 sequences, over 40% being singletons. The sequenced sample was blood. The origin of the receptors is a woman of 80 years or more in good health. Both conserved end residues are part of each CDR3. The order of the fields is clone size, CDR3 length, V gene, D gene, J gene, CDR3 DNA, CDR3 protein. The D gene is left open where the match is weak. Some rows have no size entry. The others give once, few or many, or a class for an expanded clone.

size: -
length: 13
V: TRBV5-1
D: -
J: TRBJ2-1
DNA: TGCGCCAGCAGCACCGGTGGGGGAGATGAGCAGTTCTTC
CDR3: CASSTGGGDEQFF

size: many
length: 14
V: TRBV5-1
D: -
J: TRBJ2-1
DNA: TGCGCCAGCGCCCCCCAGAGCTCCTACAATGAGCAGTTCTTC
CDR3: CASAPQSSYNEQFF

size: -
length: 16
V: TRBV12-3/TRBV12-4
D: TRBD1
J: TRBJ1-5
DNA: TGTGCCAGCAGTTTACCAGGGGGATATAGCAATCAGCCCCAGCATTTT
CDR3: CASSLPGGYSNQPQHF

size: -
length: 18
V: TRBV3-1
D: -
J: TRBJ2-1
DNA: TGTGCCAGCAGCCAAGGGGGAAATATTGATGGCTTCTACAATGAGCAGTTCTTC
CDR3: CASSQGGNIDGFYNEQFF

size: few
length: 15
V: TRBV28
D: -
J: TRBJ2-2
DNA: TGTGCCAGCAGCCCTGGACCAACCCCCTGGGGGGAGCTGTTTTTT
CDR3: CASSPGPTPWGELFF

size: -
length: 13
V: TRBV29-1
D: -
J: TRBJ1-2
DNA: TGCAGCGTTACCCCCAGGGCTGGCTATGGCTACACCTTC
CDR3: CSVTPRAGYGYTF

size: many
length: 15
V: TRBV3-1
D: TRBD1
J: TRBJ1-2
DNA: TGTGCCAGCAGCGCTACCGGACAGGGGCCATATGGCTACACCTTC
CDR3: CASSATGQGPYGYTF

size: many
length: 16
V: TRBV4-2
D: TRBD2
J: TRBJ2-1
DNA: TGTGCCAGCAGCCAGGTACATAGCGGGACTAGCAATGAGCAGTTCTTC
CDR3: CASSQVHSGTSNEQFF

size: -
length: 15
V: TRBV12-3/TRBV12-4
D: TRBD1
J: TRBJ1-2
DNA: TGTGCCAGCAGTTTCGGGACAGTCGGACGCTATGGCTACACCTTC
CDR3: CASSFGTVGRYGYTF

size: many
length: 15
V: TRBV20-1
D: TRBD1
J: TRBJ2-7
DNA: TGCAGTGCTAGGGGGACAGGACCTTACTCCTACGAGCAGTACTTC
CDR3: CSARGTGPYSYEQYF

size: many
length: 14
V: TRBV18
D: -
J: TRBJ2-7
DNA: TGTGCCAGCTCCCGACTTGGGACGGAATACGAGCAGTACTTC
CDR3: CASSRLGTEYEQYF

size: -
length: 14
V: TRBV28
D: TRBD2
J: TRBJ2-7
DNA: TGTGCCAGCCATCTAGCGGGGGAGTCCTACGAGCAGTACTTC
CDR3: CASHLAGESYEQYF

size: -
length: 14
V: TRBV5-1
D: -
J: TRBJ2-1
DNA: TGCGCCAGCAGCCCCAGGGTAGGGGCCAATGAGCAGTTCTTC
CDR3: CASSPRVGANEQFF

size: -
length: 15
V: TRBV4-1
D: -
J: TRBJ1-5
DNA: TGCGCCAGCAGCCAAGGACAGTATAGCAATCAGCCCCAGCATTTT
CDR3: CASSQGQYSNQPQHF

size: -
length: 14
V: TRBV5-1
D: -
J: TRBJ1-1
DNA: TGCGCCAGCAGCTTCACGTCACAGAACACTGAAGCTTTCTTT
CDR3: CASSFTSQNTEAFF

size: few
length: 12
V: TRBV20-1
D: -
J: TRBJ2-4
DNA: TGCAGTTTCCGTTTCGAGGACGACATTCAGTACTTC
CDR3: CSFRFEDDIQYF

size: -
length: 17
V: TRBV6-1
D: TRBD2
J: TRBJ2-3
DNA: TGTGCCAGCAGTGAAGCCCTAGCGGGGAGAAGCACAGATACGCAGTATTTT
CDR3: CASSEALAGRSTDTQYF

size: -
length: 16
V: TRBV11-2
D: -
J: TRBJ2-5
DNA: TGTGCCAGCAGCTGGGGACCGGATCTCCTCCGGGAGACCCAGTACTTC
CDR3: CASSWGPDLLRETQYF

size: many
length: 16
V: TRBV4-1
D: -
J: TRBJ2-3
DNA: TGCGCCAGCAGCCCAATAGCCAGCACCTACACAGATACGCAGTATTTT
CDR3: CASSPIASTYTDTQYF

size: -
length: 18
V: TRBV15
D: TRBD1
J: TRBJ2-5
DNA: TGTGCCACCAGCAGAGATTCCTCCACGACAGGGGGCTCCCGGACCCAGTACTTC
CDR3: CATSRDSSTTGGSRTQYF

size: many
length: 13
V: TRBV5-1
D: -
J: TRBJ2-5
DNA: TGCGCCAGCAACACAGAGTACCAAGAGACCCAGTACTTC
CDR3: CASNTEYQETQYF

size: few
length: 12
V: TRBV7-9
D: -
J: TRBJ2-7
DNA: TGTGCCAGTAGGGGACGTGCCTACGAGCAGTACTTC
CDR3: CASRGRAYEQYF

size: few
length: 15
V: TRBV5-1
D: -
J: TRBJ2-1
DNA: TGCGCCAGCAGCTGGGAGGCGGGCTCTTACAATGAGCAGTTCTTC
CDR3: CASSWEAGSYNEQFF

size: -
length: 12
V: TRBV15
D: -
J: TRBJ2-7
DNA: TGTGCCACCAGCAGTCAATCCTACGAGCAGTACTTC
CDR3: CATSSQSYEQYF

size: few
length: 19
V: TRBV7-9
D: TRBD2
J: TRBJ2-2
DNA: TGTGCCAGCAGCTACCCCGGACTAGCGGGAAGGATCTATGCCGGGGAGCTGTTTTTT
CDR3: CASSYPGLAGRIYAGELFF

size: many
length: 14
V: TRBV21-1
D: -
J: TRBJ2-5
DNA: TGTGCCATCTCGGGGACCCCTCAGAGAGAGACCCAGTACTTC
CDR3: CAISGTPQRETQYF

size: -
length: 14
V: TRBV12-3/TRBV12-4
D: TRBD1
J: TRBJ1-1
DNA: TGTGCCAGCAGTCCGGGACAGGACTACACTGAAGCTTTCTTT
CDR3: CASSPGQDYTEAFF

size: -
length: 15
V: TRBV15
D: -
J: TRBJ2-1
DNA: TGTGCCACCAAAGACTCCTGGAGCTCCTACAATGAGCAGTTCTTC
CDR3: CATKDSWSSYNEQFF

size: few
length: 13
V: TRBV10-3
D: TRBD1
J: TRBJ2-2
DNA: TGTGCCATCAGACGACAGGGTACCGGGGAGCTGTTTTTT
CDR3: CAIRRQGTGELFF

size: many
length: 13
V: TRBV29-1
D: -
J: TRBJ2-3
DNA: TGCAGCGTTCGGGCCAGTTCCACAGATACGCAGTATTTT
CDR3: CSVRASSTDTQYF

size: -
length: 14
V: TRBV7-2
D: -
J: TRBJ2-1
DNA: TGTGCCAGCGGCCCCGGGGTAGTCTACAATGAGCAGTTCTTC
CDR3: CASGPGVVYNEQFF

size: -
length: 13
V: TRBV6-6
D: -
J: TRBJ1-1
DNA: TGTGCCAGCAGACCCCGGGCCAACACTGAAGCTTTCTTT
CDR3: CASRPRANTEAFF

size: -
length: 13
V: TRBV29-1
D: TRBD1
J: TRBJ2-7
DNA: TGCAGCGTGAAGCGACAGGGAAGAGACGAGCAGTACTTC
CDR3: CSVKRQGRDEQYF

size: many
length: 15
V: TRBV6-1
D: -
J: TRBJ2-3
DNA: TGTGCCAGCAGTGAAGCCCCCGGACCCTCAGATACGCAGTATTTT
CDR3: CASSEAPGPSDTQYF

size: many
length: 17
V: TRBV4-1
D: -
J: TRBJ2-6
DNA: TGCGCCAGCAGCCAAGGCCCGCAATTCTCTGGGGCCAACGTCCTGACTTTC
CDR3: CASSQGPQFSGANVLTF

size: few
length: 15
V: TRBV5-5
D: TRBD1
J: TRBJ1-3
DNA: TGTGCCAGCAGCTGGGACAGGGGAGCTGGAAACACCATATATTTT
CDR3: CASSWDRGAGNTIYF

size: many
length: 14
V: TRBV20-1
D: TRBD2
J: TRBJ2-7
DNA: TGCAGTGCTAGTGAGCGGGAGTGGACCTACGAGCAGTACTTC
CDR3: CSASEREWTYEQYF

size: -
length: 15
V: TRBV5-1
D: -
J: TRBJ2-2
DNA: TGCGCCAGCAGCTTGGCAGGGGCGGGCACCGGGGAGCTGTTTTTT
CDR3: CASSLAGAGTGELFF

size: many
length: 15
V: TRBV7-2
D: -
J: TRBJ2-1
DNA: TGTGCCAGCAGCCCGTACCAAAGCTCCTACAATGAGCAGTTCTTC
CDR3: CASSPYQSSYNEQFF

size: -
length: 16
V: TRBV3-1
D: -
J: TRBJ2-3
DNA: TGTGCCAGCAGCCAAGAAGGGGGGGGGGCCCTAGGAACGCAGTATTTT
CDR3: CASSQEGGGALGTQYF

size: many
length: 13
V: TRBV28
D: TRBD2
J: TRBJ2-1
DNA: TGTGCCAGCTCCGGGACTAGCTACAATGAGCAGTTCTTC
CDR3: CASSGTSYNEQFF